What follows are 19 T cell receptor beta chains derived from one specimen sequenced in a study of cytomegalovirus exposure and HLA in healthy donors. PCR amplification relied on 60 Vbeta primers (plus 13 Jbeta primers). Sequenced by immunoSEQ multiplex PCR; TCRdb stores in-frame clones only, minus some. The table lists some 180,000 clones, over 70% of them singletons. The sequenced sample consisted of PBMCs. Receptors originate from a man aged 35-49 years in good health and CMV-seropositive.

The chain uses TRBV6-1 and TRBJ2-5; D gene uncertain. Near its end, the DNA agrees better with TRBJ2-7, so the J call may be wrong. The germline gives CDR1 MNHNS, CDR2 SASEGT. The CDR3 sequence is 11 residues long. This chain's CDR3 is CASSTYLEQYF. The CDR3 nucleotides are TGTGCCAGCAGTACTTATCTCGAGCAGTACTTC.

The V call is TRBV9, the J call TRBJ2-2, with TRBD1 as a possible D gene (6 bases). With 4 bases removed from V and 2 bases from J, the gap between germline ends came to 15 bases. Germline lookup yields CDR1 SGDLS and CDR2 YYNGEE. This CDR3 spans 16 amino acids. CDR3 region: CASSSRQEPNTGELFF. DNA for the CDR3: TGTGCCAGCAGCTCACGACAGGAGCCTAACACCGGGGAGCTGTTTTTT.

This chain uses TRBV5-1 with TRBJ1-6, with unresolved D. Germline V CDR1 and CDR2: SGHRS, YFSETQ. With 4 bases removed from V and 7 bases from J, the gap between germline ends came to 15 bases. The CDR3 is 15 residues long. The CDR3 region has the DNA TGCGCCAGCAGCACTGACCCTCCGGGAAATTCACCCCTCCACTTT. Translation: CASSTDPPGNSPLHF. Using reference TRBV5-1 and TRBJ1-6 for the parts outside the CDR3, the full variable domain is KAGVTQTPRYLIKTRGQQVTLSCSPISGHRSVSWYQQTPGQGLQFLFEYFSETQRNKGNFPGRFSGRQFSNSRSEMNVSTLELGDSALYLCASSTDPPGNSPLHFGNGTRLTVT.

The chain couples TRBV7-9 to TRBJ2-5, with 12 bases matching TRBD2. The DNA end is more similar to TRBJ2-7, so the J call may be wrong. The CDR3 is 15 amino acids. Germline V gives CDR1 SEHNR, CDR2 FQNEAQ (reference sequence). This chain's CDR3 is CASSSLAGGTYEQYF. Here the CDR3 DNA reads TGTGCCAGCAGCTCCCTAGCGGGAGGGACCTACGAGCAGTACTTC.

This chain links TRBV5-6 with TRBJ2-1; D is perhaps TRBD1 (5 bases). Germline V gene sequence: CDR1 SGHDT, CDR2 YYEEEE. Trimming stripped 1 base from V and 9 bases from J, with 11 bases between. This CDR3 spans 13 amino acids. The CDR3 DNA reads TGTGCCAGCAGCTTGTCACAGGACGGTGAGCAGTTCTTC. Amino acid sequence: CASSLSQDGEQFF.

The genes are TRBV27 and TRBJ2-7, with D perhaps TRBD2 (5 bases). V was cut by 5 bases and J by 0 bases, with 14 bases left in between. Germline V CDR1 and CDR2: MNHEY, SMNVEV (reference sequence). This CDR3 contains 15 residues. The CDR3 DNA is TGTGCCAGCAGTATCTCGGACTTGAGCTCCTACGAGCAGTACTTC. It is translated as CASSISDLSSYEQYF.

The table lists this clone with a count of one. J is TRBJ2-5 and V is TRBV5-1; 7 bases align to TRBD1. Germline V gives CDR1 SGHRS, CDR2 YFSETQ. J lost 3 bases, V lost 3 bases, and 8 bases had no gene match. The CDR3 has 15 amino acids. The DNA of the CDR3 is TGCGCCAGCAGCTCGGGGCCTCAGGGGGAAGAGACCCAGTACTTC. Its protein product is CASSSGPQGEETQYF. The full variable domain, its missing parts supplied by reference TRBV5-1 and TRBJ2-5, is KAGVTQTPRYLIKTRGQQVTLSCSPISGHRSVSWYQQTPGQGLQFLFEYFSETQRNKGNFPGRFSGRQFSNSRSEMNVSTLELGDSALYLCASSSGPQGEETQYFGPGTRLLVL.

The chain links TRBV7-8 to TRBJ2-5; weak D call: TRBD2 (7 bases). CDR1 is SGHVS and CDR2 is FQNEAQ in the germline V gene. The CDR3 is made up of 16 amino acids. V lost 5 bases, J lost 1 base, and 17 bases lay in between. The CDR3 spells CASSQHTRGLQETQYF. CDR3 nucleotide sequence: TGTGCCAGCAGCCAACACACGCGGGGGCTCCAAGAGACCCAGTACTTC.

This clone was seen more than once but under ten times. The rearrangement links TRBV29-1 to TRBJ1-1; 8 bases are a match to TRBD1. This CDR3 is 10 amino acids long. The V gene end was trimmed by 8 bases and the J gene end by 6 bases; junction bases not matched to a gene: 2. CDR1 is SQVTM, CDR2 ANQGSEA, per germline. The CDR3 spells CSSTGAEAFF. In nucleotides, the CDR3 is TGCAGCTCGACAGGGGCTGAAGCTTTCTTT.

The chain carries TRBV19 and TRBJ2-2; 7 bases match TRBD1. This CDR3 is 12 amino acids long. CDR1 and CDR2 from the germline V gene are LNHDA and SQIVND (reference sequence). Trimming took 6 bases from V and 6 from J; bases not matched to a gene: 1. CDR3 amino acids: CASSGTAGELFF. The CDR3, as DNA: TGTGCCAGTAGCGGGACAGCCGGGGAGCTGTTTTTT. Based on the CDR3 plus reference TRBV19 and TRBJ2-2, the full variable domain is DGGITQSPKYLFRKEGQNVTLSCEQNLNHDAMYWYRQDPGQGLRLIYYSQIVNDFQKGDIAEGYSVSREKKESFPLTVTSAQKNPTAFYLCASSGTAGELFFGEGSRLTVL.

This clone was found once. The gene calls are TRBV6-6 and TRBJ2-3, with 12 bases lining up with TRBD1. The CDR3 extends over 16 amino acids. Germline assignment: CDR1 MNHNY and CDR2 SVGAGI (reference sequence). V lost 2 bases and J lost 2; bases outside the gene matches: 2. The CDR3 DNA sequence: TGTGCCAGCAGTTACGGGGACAGGGGGCCCACAGATACGCAGTATTTT. Its translation: CASSYGDRGPTDTQYF.

The chain is built from TRBV19 and TRBJ2-1; the D gene is possibly TRBD1 (6 bases). The CDR3 length is 13 residues. Germline V gives CDR1 LNHDA, CDR2 SQIVND (reference sequence). V lost 3 bases to trimming and J lost 9 bases, with 12 bases between them. DNA for the CDR3: TGTGCCAGTAGTATTAAAGGGGGTGGTGAGCAGTTCTTC. Its translation: CASSIKGGGEQFF.

The CDR3 sequence: CASSLTTGPYEQYF. The CDR3 coding sequence is TGCGCCAGCAGCTTGACGACAGGGCCCTACGAGCAGTACTTC. The genes are TRBV5-1 and TRBJ2-7, with 7 bases lining up with TRBD1. Germline CDR1 SGHRS, CDR2 YFSETQ. The trim removed 1 base at V and 2 bases at J, leaving 3 bases unmatched. The CDR3 is made up of 14 amino acids.

The genes are TRBV28 and TRBJ2-3; D is possibly TRBD1 (5 bases). Germline CDR1 MDHEN, CDR2 SYDVKM. The CDR3 length is 14 residues. V was clipped by 4 bases and J by 2 bases, with 10 bases between them. CDR3 in amino acids: CASSSPGATDTQYF. CDR3 nucleotide sequence: TGTGCCAGCAGTTCACCTGGGGCCACAGATACGCAGTATTTT.

The rearrangement links TRBV29-1 to TRBJ2-7, with TRBD2 identical over 15 bases. Trimming removed 1 base from V and 3 bases from J; junction bases left unmatched: 4. CDR3 length equals 16 residues. The germline V gene encodes CDR1 SQVTM and CDR2 ANQGSEA. The DNA of the CDR3 is TGCAGCGTTGAAGGGACTAGCGGGAGGGCCAACTACGAGCAGTACTTC. It codes for CSVEGTSGRANYEQYF.

The CDR3 region has the DNA TGTGCCAGCAGCTTAGGCGGGACTAGCAGCCACGAGCAGTACTTC. Translating gives CASSLGGTSSHEQYF. The rearrangement joins TRBV11-3 to TRBJ2-7; TRBD2 agrees at 9 bases. Unmatched junction bases numbered 6, after V lost 1 base and J lost 5 bases. CDR1 SGHNT and CDR2 YENEEA come from the germline V gene. The CDR3 is 15 residues long.

The chain is built from TRBV5-1 and TRBJ1-2; possible D gene TRBD1, 6 bases. The CDR3 has 14 amino acids. V was clipped by 4 bases and J by 4 bases, with 14 bases between them. Germline V gene sequence: CDR1 SGHRS, CDR2 YFSETQ. The CDR3 DNA sequence: TGCGCCAGCAGCGACCGGGACACAATCTATGGCTACACCTTC. This sequence encodes CASSDRDTIYGYTF.

Only one count was recorded for this clone. The V and J genes are TRBV7-9 and TRBJ1-6; 9 bases fit TRBD1. The CDR3 spans 18 residues. J lost 0 bases, V lost 4 bases, and 7 bases had no gene match. Germline CDR1 reads SEHNR; CDR2 reads FQNEAQ (reference sequence). The CDR3 DNA reads TGTGCCAGCAGCTCCGGGACAGGGTCCAGCTCCTATAATTCACCCCTCCACTTT. As protein: CASSSGTGSSSYNSPLHF.

CDR3: CASSLSGSGSFIHEQYF. The CDR3 DNA is TGTGCCAGCAGCTTATCCGGTAGCGGGAGTTTCATCCACGAGCAGTACTTC. J is TRBJ2-7 and V is TRBV11-2; TRBD2 matches 9 bases. Germline CDR1 SGHAT, CDR2 FQNNGV. V lost 2 bases, J lost 5 bases, and 13 bases stayed unmatched. The CDR3 is made up of 17 amino acids.